These 28 T cell receptor beta chains came from one sample sequenced in a study of blood T cell repertoires in COVID-19. Using immunoSEQ multiplex PCR, the repertoire was profiled, and TCRdb retains in-frame clones only, with some absent. The repertoire consists of more than 200,000 clones, with about four fifths occurring once and the leading ten covering approximately 9%. The sample was peripheral blood. All receptors derive from a man aged 40-49 years with active or convalescent COVID-19.

The chain has TRBV5-4 and TRBJ2-7; the match to TRBD1 covers 7 bases. The CDR3 has 14 amino acids. Germline values: CDR1 SGHNT, CDR2 YYREEE (reference sequence). J was trimmed by 3 bases and V by 0 bases; bases with no gene match: 3. CDR3 residues: CASSLEGALYEQYF. In DNA, the CDR3 is TGTGCCAGCAGCTTGGAGGGGGCGCTCTACGAGCAGTACTTC.

CDR3 sequence: CASSQGPLAGDTQYF. The CDR3 DNA is TGTGCCAGCAGCCAAGGGCCCCTAGCGGGGGATACGCAGTATTTT. The rearrangement joins TRBV3-1 (or the pseudogene TRBV3-2) to TRBJ2-3, with 9 bases matching TRBD2. Trimming cost V 1 base and J 6 bases; bases outside gene matches: 5. The CDR3 has 15 residues. Germline V gene lookup returns CDR1 LGHDT and CDR2 YNNKEL (reference sequence).

The chain couples TRBV11-3 to TRBJ1-5; D gene ambiguous. Germline CDR1 reads SGHNT; CDR2 reads YENEEA. V was trimmed by 1 base and J by 3 bases, leaving 4 bases between them. This CDR3 has 13 amino acids. The CDR3, as DNA: TGTGCCAGCAGCTTAGCGGTCAATCAGCCCCAGCATTTT. Translating it yields CASSLAVNQPQHF.

This sequence joins TRBV6-1 and TRBJ1-1; possibly TRBD1 for D (6 bases). Germline lookup yields CDR1 MNHNS and CDR2 SASEGT. The V and J ends lost 8 bases and 2 bases respectively, with 9 bases between them. There are 12 residues in the CDR3. The CDR3 is CASLQGNTEAFF. The CDR3 DNA sequence: TGTGCCAGCCTACAGGGTAACACTGAAGCTTTCTTT.

Here the CDR3 reads CASSDSGRLWNTQYF. The CDR3 nucleotides are TGTGCCAGCAGCGATAGCGGGAGGTTATGGAATACGCAGTATTTT. The chain employs TRBV2 and TRBJ2-3; 10 bases map to TRBD2. Germline assignment: CDR1 SNHLY and CDR2 FYNNEI. The CDR3 has 15 residues. The V and J ends lost 6 bases and 7 bases, in that order; junction bases with no gene match: 10.

The V call is TRBV19, the J call TRBJ1-6; possibly TRBD1 for D (5 bases). The CDR3 is 15 amino acids. CDR1 is LNHDA, CDR2 SQIVND, per germline (reference sequence). V shed 1 base and J shed 4 bases, with 8 bases lying between them. The CDR3 loop is CASSIAQDYNSPLHF. CDR3 nucleotides: TGTGCCAGTAGTATAGCACAGGATTATAATTCACCCCTCCACTTT.

V gene TRBV28 combines with J gene TRBJ1-2; 7 bases are a match to TRBD1. CDR1 MDHEN and CDR2 SYDVKM come from the germline V gene. The length of the CDR3 is 14 residues. The ends lost 4 bases at V and 6 bases at J; junction bases unmatched: 8. The CDR3 DNA sequence: TGTGCCAGCAGTTCCGGGACAGAAAGGGATGGCTACACCTTC. It encodes CASSSGTERDGYTF.

The V and J genes are TRBV2 and TRBJ2-7, with D possibly being TRBD2 (6 bases). This CDR3 comprises 14 residues. V lost 1 base to trimming and J lost 2 bases, with 9 bases between them. Germline CDR1 is SNHLY and CDR2 is FYNNEI. CDR3 amino acids: CASSEDAGTYEQYF. For the CDR3, the DNA is TGTGCCAGCAGTGAAGACGCGGGGACCTACGAGCAGTACTTC.

V usage is TRBV7-9 and J usage is TRBJ2-5, with a possible D match to TRBD1 (5 bases). CDR3 length equals 14 residues. The V end lost 5 bases, the J end lost 10 bases, and 20 bases lay between the germline ends. The germline CDR1 and CDR2 sequences are SEHNR and FQNEAQ (reference sequence). The CDR3, as DNA: TGTGCCAGCAGCCTAGGGGCCTCGATGGGCTTCCAGTACTTC. This encodes CASSLGASMGFQYF.

This clone occurred a few times. The chain uses TRBV7-9 and TRBJ1-6; D might be TRBD1 (6 bases). The CDR3 runs 15 residues. Trimming took off 5 bases at V and 7 bases at J, with 15 bases between the two ends. Germline CDR1 SEHNR, CDR2 FQNEAQ (reference sequence). CDR3 residues: CASSDYRVNNSPLHF. DNA for the CDR3: TGTGCCAGCAGCGATTACAGGGTAAACAATTCACCCCTCCACTTT.

The chain employs TRBV30 and TRBJ2-1; D might be TRBD1 (6 bases). V lost 4 bases to trimming and J lost 7 bases, with 23 bases between them. Germline CDR1 is GTSNPN and CDR2 is SVGIG (reference sequence). CDR3 length equals 16 residues. The DNA of the CDR3 is TGTGCCTGGACCTTAAACAGGGCTTCAGGAAGGAATGAGCAGTTCTTC. Its translation is CAWTLNRASGRNEQFF.

The rearrangement joins TRBV5-4 to TRBJ2-7, with D maybe TRBD2 (6 bases). Trimming stripped 5 bases from V and 1 base from J, with 7 bases between. The CDR3 runs 12 residues. CDR1 and CDR2 from the germline V gene are SGHNT and YYREEE (reference sequence). The CDR3 nucleotides read TGTGCCAGCAGTGGGGGGTCCTACGAGCAGTACTTC. Amino acids: CASSGGSYEQYF.

This rearrangement joins TRBV7-2 to TRBJ1-2; TRBD1 aligns across 7 bases. Trimming cost V 5 bases and J 0 bases; bases outside gene matches: 9. Per the germline V gene, CDR1 is SGHTA and CDR2 is FQGNSA. The CDR3 has 16 amino acids. The CDR3 DNA sequence: TGTGCCAGCAGCCTCCGACTGGGACAGACTAACTATGGCTACACCTTC. Translating gives CASSLRLGQTNYGYTF.

This clone was counted a single time. J is TRBJ2-7 and V is TRBV20-1; unclear D gene. CDR3 size: 13 residues. The V end lost 3 bases, the J end lost 4 bases, and 13 bases lay between the germline ends. The germline V gene encodes CDR1 DFQATT and CDR2 SNEGSKA (reference sequence). The CDR3 DNA reads TGCAGTGCTAGTGTTGCGCCTTTGTACGAGCAGTACTTC. It is translated as CSASVAPLYEQYF.

About this clone: Within the sample, other DNA sequences also encode this same CDR3. J is TRBJ2-7 and V is TRBV29-1; 13 bases map to TRBD2. CDR3 length: 17 residues. J gave up 2 bases and V 6 bases, and 13 bases lay outside the gene matches. Germline CDR1 reads SQVTM; CDR2 reads ANQGSEA. The DNA for the CDR3 is TGCAGCGTGGCCGGGACTAGCGGGGATGGGGGCACCTACGAGCAGTACTTC. Amino acids: CSVAGTSGDGGTYEQYF.

The rearrangement joins TRBV9 to TRBJ2-6; TRBD1 might be the D (5 bases). The V and J ends lost 2 bases and 4 bases respectively, with 10 bases between them. Germline values: CDR1 SGDLS, CDR2 YYNGEE. The CDR3 spans 15 residues. This CDR3 is CASSVRAGGANVLTF. The CDR3 DNA follows: TGTGCCAGCAGCGTCAGGGCTGGCGGGGCCAACGTCCTGACTTTC. Using reference TRBV9 and TRBJ2-6 for the parts outside the CDR3, the full variable domain is DSGVTQTPKHLITATGQRVTLRCSPRSGDLSVYWYQQSLDQGLQFLIQYYNGEERAKGNILERFSAQQFPDLHSELNLSSLELGDSALYFCASSVRAGGANVLTFGAGSRLTVL.

This clone was seen only once. The chain uses TRBV15 and TRBJ1-4, with TRBD1 matching over 7 bases. Germline values: CDR1 LNHNV, CDR2 YYDKDF (reference sequence). The CDR3 covers 18 residues. V lost 0 bases and J lost 0; bases outside the gene matches: 7. The CDR3 DNA sequence: TGTGCCACCAGCAGAGAACAACAGGGGTTTGCAACTAATGAAAAACTGTTTTTT. Its protein product is CATSREQQGFATNEKLFF.

V is TRBV9 and J is TRBJ2-2; the D gene is possibly TRBD1 (6 bases). The CDR3 loop spans 15 amino acids. The V gene lost 3 bases and the J gene lost 3 bases, with 12 bases spanning the gap. In germline, CDR1 is SGDLS, CDR2 YYNGEE. The CDR3 DNA reads as TGTGCCAGCAGCGCCACAGGGATCGACACCGGGGAGCTGTTTTTT. Protein sequence: CASSATGIDTGELFF.

The rearrangement uses TRBV5-1 and TRBJ1-5, with D perhaps matching TRBD1 (5 bases). In germline, CDR1 is SGHRS, CDR2 YFSETQ. Between the trimmed V and J ends, which lost 1 base and 5 bases, there was a span of 13 bases. CDR3 length: 15 amino acids. As DNA, the CDR3 is TGCGCCAGCAGCTTGTGGTCGGGGGTCGATCAGCCCCAGCATTTT. This gives the protein CASSLWSGVDQPQHF.

This chain connects TRBV3-1 (or the pseudogene TRBV3-2) to TRBJ1-2; unclear D gene. The germline V gene has CDR1 LGHDT and CDR2 YNNKEL (reference sequence). This CDR3 is built from 12 residues. The germline V and J ends were trimmed by 2 bases and 4 bases, with 5 bases remaining between them. The chain's CDR3 is CASSQNSYGYTF. In nucleotides, the CDR3 is TGTGCCAGCAGCCAAAACAGCTATGGCTACACCTTC.

The rearrangement joins TRBV29-1 to TRBJ2-3; perhaps TRBD2 as D (7 bases). The CDR3 runs to 13 residues. CDR1 SQVTM and CDR2 ANQGSEA come from the germline V gene. The CDR3 nucleotides are TGCAGTGTGAGGGGGGGAGGCACAGATACGCAGTATTTT. Translated, it gives CSVRGGGTDTQYF.

DNA of the CDR3: TGTGCCAGCAGTTTTAAGGGGAAAGGTGAGCAGTTCTTC. Translating it yields CASSFKGKGEQFF. This rearrangement joins TRBV12-3 or TRBV12-4 to TRBJ2-1; D may be TRBD1 (5 bases). This CDR3 region has 13 residues. V lost 3 bases and J lost 9, with 12 bases in between.

The V and J genes are TRBV5-8 and TRBJ1-1; 8 nucleotides match TRBD1. V shed 6 bases and J 11 bases; nucleotides not matched to a gene: 9. The V gene's germline CDR1 is SGHTS and CDR2 YDEGEE. This CDR3 is 12 amino acids long. The CDR3 DNA follows: TGTGCCAGCAACCAAGGGGACAGGACGGCTTTCTTT. Protein sequence: CASNQGDRTAFF.

This clone was found once. The rearrangement joins TRBV19 to TRBJ2-7; D possibly corresponds to TRBD1 (6 bases). There are 13 residues in the CDR3. Germline-derived CDR1 and CDR2 are LNHDA and SQIVND (reference sequence). V dropped 5 bases and J dropped 6 bases, with 14 bases sitting between them. The CDR3, as DNA: TGTGCCAGTAGTGACACGGGACACGGCGAGCAGTACTTC. Translated, it gives CASSDTGHGEQYF.

The chain recombines TRBV7-9 with TRBJ2-4, with 7 nucleotides matching TRBD1. J gave up 1 base and V 6 bases, and 6 bases lay outside the gene matches. The CDR3 runs to 15 residues. Germline CDR1 is SEHNR and CDR2 is FQNEAQ (reference sequence). The CDR3 DNA is TGTGCCAGCAGGTCTACAGGGGAGGCCAAAAACATTCAGTACTTC. It is translated as CASRSTGEAKNIQYF.

The V and J genes are TRBV11-2 and TRBJ2-7; D possibly corresponds to TRBD1 (6 bases). The CDR3 totals 15 residues. Trimming stripped 1 base from V and 3 bases from J, with 13 bases between. CDR1 is SGHAT and CDR2 is FQNNGV in the germline V gene. The CDR3 loop is CASSLVLGANYEQYF. Here the CDR3 DNA reads TGTGCCAGCAGCTTAGTGCTGGGGGCCAACTACGAGCAGTACTTC.

V and J are TRBV9 and TRBJ1-2; the match to TRBD1 covers 7 bases. V lost 0 bases to trimming and J lost 2 bases; unmatched junction nucleotides: 7. This CDR3 has 16 amino acids. Germline V gives CDR1 SGDLS, CDR2 YYNGEE. For the CDR3, the DNA is TGTGCCAGCAGCGTAGAGGGCAGGGGGACCAACTATGGCTACACCTTC. This encodes CASSVEGRGTNYGYTF.

The rearrangement links TRBV5-1 to TRBJ2-5, with a possible D match to TRBD1 (7 bases). The CDR3 length is 15 residues. V lost 2 bases, J lost 5 bases, and 16 bases lay in between. CDR1 SGHRS and CDR2 YFSETQ come from the germline V gene. CDR3 protein: CASSFDRVGGETQYF. CDR3 nucleotide sequence: TGCGCCAGCAGCTTCGACAGGGTAGGAGGGGAGACCCAGTACTTC.